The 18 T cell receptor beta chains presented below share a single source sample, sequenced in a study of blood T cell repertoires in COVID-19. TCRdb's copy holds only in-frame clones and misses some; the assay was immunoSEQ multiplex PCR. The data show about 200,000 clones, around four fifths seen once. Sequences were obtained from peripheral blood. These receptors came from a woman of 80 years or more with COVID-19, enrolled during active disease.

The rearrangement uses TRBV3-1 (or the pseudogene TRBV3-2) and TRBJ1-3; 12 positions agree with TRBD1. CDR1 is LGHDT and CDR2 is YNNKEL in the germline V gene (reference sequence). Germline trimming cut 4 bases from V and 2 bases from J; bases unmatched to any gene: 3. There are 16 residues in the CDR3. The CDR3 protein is CASSPGDRGPGNTIYF. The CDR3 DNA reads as TGTGCCAGCAGCCCAGGGGACAGGGGGCCTGGAAACACCATATATTTT.

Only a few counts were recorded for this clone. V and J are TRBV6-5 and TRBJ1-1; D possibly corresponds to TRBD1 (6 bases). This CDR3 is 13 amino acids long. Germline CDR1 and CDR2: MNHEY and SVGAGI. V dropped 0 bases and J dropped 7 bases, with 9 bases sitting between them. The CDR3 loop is CASSYSGGGEAFF. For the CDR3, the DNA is TGTGCCAGCAGTTACTCAGGGGGGGGTGAAGCTTTCTTT.

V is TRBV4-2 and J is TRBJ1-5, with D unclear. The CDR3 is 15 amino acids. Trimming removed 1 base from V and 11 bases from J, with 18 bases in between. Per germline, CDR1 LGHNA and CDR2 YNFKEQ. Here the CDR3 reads CASSQAGSPSGAQHF. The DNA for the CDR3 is TGTGCCAGCAGCCAAGCGGGCAGCCCCTCCGGGGCCCAGCATTTT.

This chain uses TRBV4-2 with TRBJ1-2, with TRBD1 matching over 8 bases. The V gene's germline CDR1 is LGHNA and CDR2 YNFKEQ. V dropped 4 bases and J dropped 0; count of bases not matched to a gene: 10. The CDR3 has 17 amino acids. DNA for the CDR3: TGTGCCAGCAGCCCCTCCGGACAGGGCAGAGCTAACTATGGCTACACCTTC. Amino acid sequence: CASSPSGQGRANYGYTF.

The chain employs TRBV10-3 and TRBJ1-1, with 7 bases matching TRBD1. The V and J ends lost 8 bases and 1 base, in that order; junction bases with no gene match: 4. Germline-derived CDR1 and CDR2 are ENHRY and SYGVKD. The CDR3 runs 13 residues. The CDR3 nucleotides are TGTGCCATCCAAACAGGGGCGAACACTGAAGCTTTCTTT. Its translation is CAIQTGANTEAFF.

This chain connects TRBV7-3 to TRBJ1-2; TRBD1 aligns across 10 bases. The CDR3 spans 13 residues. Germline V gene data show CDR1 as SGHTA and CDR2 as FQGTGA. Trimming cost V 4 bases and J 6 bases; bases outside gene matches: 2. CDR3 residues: CASSSGTGDGYTF. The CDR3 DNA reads TGTGCCAGCAGCTCGGGGACAGGGGATGGCTACACCTTC.

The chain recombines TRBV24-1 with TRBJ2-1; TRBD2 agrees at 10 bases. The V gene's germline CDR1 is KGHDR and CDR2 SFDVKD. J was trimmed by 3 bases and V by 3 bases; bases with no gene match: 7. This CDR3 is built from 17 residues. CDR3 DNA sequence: TGTGCCACCAGTGATGGGACTAGCGTCGCTAACTACAATGAGCAGTTCTTC. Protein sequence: CATSDGTSVANYNEQFF.

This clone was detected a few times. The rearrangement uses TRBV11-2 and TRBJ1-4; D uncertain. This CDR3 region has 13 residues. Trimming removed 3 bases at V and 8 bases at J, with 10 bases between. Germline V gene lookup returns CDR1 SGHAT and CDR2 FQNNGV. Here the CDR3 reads CASSFGSREKLFF. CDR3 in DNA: TGTGCCAGCAGCTTTGGGAGCAGAGAAAAACTGTTTTTT.

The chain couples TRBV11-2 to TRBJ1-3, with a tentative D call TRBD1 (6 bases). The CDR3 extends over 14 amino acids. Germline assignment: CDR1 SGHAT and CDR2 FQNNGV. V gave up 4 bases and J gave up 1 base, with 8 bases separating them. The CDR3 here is CASSYGQSGNTIYF. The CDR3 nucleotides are TGTGCCAGCAGCTACGGACAGTCTGGAAACACCATATATTTT.

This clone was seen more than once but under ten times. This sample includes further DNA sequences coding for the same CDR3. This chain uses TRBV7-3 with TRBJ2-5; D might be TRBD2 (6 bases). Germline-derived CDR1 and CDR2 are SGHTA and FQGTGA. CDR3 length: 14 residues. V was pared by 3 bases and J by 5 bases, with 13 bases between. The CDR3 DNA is TGTGCCAGCAGCTTCGGGGGAGCTGGGGAGACCCAGTACTTC. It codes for CASSFGGAGETQYF.

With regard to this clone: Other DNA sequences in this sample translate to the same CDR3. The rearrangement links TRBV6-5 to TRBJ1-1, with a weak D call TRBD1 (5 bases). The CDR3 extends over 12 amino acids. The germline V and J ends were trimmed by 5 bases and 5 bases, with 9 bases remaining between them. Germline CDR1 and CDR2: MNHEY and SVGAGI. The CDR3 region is CASSTGVTEAFF. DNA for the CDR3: TGTGCCAGCAGTACAGGTGTGACTGAAGCTTTCTTT.

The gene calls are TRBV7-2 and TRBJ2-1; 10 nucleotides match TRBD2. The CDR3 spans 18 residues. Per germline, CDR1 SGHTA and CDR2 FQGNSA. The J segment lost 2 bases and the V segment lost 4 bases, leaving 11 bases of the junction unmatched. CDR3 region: CASSSPRLAGVTYNEQFF. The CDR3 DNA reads TGTGCCAGCAGCTCCCCCCGACTAGCGGGTGTGACCTACAATGAGCAGTTCTTC.

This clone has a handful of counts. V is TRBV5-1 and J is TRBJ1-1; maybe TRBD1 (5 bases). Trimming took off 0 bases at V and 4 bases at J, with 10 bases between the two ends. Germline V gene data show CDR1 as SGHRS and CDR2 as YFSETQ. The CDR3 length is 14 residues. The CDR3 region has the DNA TGCGCCAGCAGCTTGGCCGGGGGTGGCACTGAAGCTTTCTTT. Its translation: CASSLAGGGTEAFF.

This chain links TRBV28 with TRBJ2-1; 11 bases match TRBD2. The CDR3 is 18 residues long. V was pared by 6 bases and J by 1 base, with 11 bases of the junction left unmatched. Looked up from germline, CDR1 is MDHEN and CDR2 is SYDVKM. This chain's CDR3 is CASSPPGLAVLSYNEQFF. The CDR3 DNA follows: TGTGCCAGCAGCCCCCCGGGACTAGCGGTCCTGTCCTACAATGAGCAGTTCTTC.

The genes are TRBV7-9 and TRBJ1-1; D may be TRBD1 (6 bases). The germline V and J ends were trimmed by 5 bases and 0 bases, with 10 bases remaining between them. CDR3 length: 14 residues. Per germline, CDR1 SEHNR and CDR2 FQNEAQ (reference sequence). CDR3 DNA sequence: TGTGCCAGCAGCCCTGGGGGCATGAACACTGAAGCTTTCTTT. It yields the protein CASSPGGMNTEAFF.

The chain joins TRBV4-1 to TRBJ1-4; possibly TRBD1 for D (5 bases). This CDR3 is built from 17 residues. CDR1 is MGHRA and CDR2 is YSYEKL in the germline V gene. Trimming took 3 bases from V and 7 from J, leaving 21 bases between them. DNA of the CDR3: TGCGCCAGCAGCCACGTCAAACCGGGACTCAGGTCTGAAAAACTGTTTTTT. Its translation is CASSHVKPGLRSEKLFF.

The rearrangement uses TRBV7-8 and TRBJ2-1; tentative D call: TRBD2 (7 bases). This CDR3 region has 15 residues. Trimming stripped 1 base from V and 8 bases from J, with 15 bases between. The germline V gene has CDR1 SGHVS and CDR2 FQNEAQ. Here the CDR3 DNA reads TGTGCCAGCAGCTTAGTGGCGGGGGCGGTCGATGAGCAGTTCTTC. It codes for CASSLVAGAVDEQFF.

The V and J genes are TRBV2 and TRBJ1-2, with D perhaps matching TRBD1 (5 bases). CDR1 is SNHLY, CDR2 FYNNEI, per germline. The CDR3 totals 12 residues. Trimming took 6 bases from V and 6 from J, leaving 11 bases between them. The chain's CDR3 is CASRWTGDGYTF. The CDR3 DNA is TGTGCCAGCAGGTGGACGGGGGATGGCTACACCTTC. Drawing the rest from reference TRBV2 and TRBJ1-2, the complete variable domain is EPEVTQTPSHQVTQMGQEVILRCVPISNHLYFYWYRQILGQKVEFLVSFYNNEISEKSEIFDDQFSVERPDGSNFTLKIRSTKLEDSAMYFCASRWTGDGYTFGSGTRLTVV.